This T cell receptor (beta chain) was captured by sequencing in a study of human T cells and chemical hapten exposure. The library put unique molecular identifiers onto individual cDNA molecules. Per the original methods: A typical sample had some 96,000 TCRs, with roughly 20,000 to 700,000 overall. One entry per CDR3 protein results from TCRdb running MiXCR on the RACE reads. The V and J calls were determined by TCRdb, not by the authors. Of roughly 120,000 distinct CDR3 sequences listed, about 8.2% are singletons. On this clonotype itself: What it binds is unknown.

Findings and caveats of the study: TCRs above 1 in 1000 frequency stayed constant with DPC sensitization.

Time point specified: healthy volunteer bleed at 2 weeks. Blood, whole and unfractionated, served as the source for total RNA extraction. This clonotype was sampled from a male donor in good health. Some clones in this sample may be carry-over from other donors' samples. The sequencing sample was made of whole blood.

The CDR3 DNA sequence: TGTGCCAGCAGACCCTCGTCCGACAGGAGACTTACAGATACGCAGTATTTT. Translated: CASRPSSDRRLTDTQYF. The rearrangement joins TRBV12-3 or TRBV12-4 to TRBJ2-3; D is possibly TRBD1 (6 bases). Trimming took off 6 bases at V and 3 bases at J, with 22 bases between the two ends. The CDR3 runs 17 residues.